The rows below give T cell receptor beta chains drawn from one sample of a study of T cell responses to AZD1222 COVID-19 vaccine. The method was immunoSEQ multiplex PCR; TCRdb's version includes in-frame clones alone and lacks a portion of them. Found here are roughly 75,000 clones, around 86% of them singletons; the top ten hold roughly a sixth. Sequenced material: peripheral blood, taken 28 days after the second AZD1222 dose. The receptor set was obtained from an adult who received the AZD1222 COVID-19 vaccine. Both conserved end residues are part of each CDR3. The D gene is left open where the match is weak. Only part of the rows carry a size: once, few, many, or a class if the clone is expanded.

j_call clone_size d_call v_call cdr3_aa cdr3_nt
TRBJ2-1 . . TRBV7-3 CASSPTITNEQFF TGTGCCAGCAGCCCGACCATCACCAATGAGCAGTTCTTC
TRBJ1-1 . . TRBV5-1 CASSQGTEAFF TGCGCCAGCTCCCAGGGTACTGAAGCTTTCTTT
TRBJ2-2 . TRBD1 TRBV3-1/TRBV3-2 CASSHTDRGFPGELFF TGTGCCAGCAGCCACACGGACAGGGGTTTCCCCGGGGAGCTGTTTTTT
TRBJ1-4 few . TRBV29-1 CSVGATNEKLFF TGCAGCGTTGGGGCAACTAATGAAAAACTGTTTTTT
TRBJ2-7 . . TRBV30 CAWSTDGAYEQYF TGTGCCTGGAGTACTGACGGTGCCTACGAGCAGTACTTC
TRBJ2-5 . . TRBV18 CASSPQGRETQYF TGTGCCAGCTCACCTCAGGGAAGAGAGACCCAGTACTTC
TRBJ1-1 once . TRBV28 CASTARGTEAFF TGTGCCAGCACGGCCAGGGGCACTGAAGCTTTCTTT
TRBJ2-3 . . TRBV7-2 CASSLRAGMGTDTQYF TGTGCCAGCAGCTTAAGGGCAGGGATGGGCACAGATACGCAGTATTTT
TRBJ2-2 . . TRBV11-3 CASSLQPTGELFF TGTGCCAGCAGCTTACAACCAACCGGGGAGCTGTTTTTT
TRBJ2-1 . TRBD2 TRBV14 CASSLLGGGLSYNEQFF TGTGCCAGCAGCCTGCTAGGCGGGGGGCTTTCCTACAATGAGCAGTTCTTC
TRBJ2-7 . . TRBV20-1 CSAQYGGGQYF TGCAGTGCTCAATACGGGGGCGGGCAGTACTTC
TRBJ1-6 . . TRBV27 CASSLSGSYNSPLHF TGTGCCAGCAGTTTATCTGGCAGTTATAATTCACCCCTCCACTTT
TRBJ2-3 . . TRBV10-1 CASSDGGASTDTQYF TGCGCCAGCAGTGATGGTGGGGCGAGCACAGATACGCAGTATTTT
TRBJ1-5 . TRBD1 TRBV3-1/TRBV3-2 CASSKTGNQPQHF TGTGCCAGCAGCAAGACAGGGAATCAGCCCCAGCATTTT
TRBJ1-2 . . TRBV5-5 CASSLQGNLGYGYTF TGTGCCAGCAGCTTGCAGGGTAACCTTGGCTATGGCTACACCTTC
TRBJ1-5 . . TRBV2 CASKERSNQPQHF TGTGCCAGCAAAGAAAGAAGCAATCAGCCCCAGCATTTT
TRBJ2-5 . . TRBV11-2 CASNPGQTVEETQYF TGTGCCAGCAACCCAGGACAGACGGTTGAAGAGACCCAGTACTTC
TRBJ1-1 . . TRBV14 CASSQDLNTEAFF TGTGCCAGCAGCCAAGATCTGAACACTGAAGCTTTCTTT
TRBJ1-3 . . TRBV7-6 CASSPAGSSGNTIYF TGTGCCAGCAGCCCAGCCGGGAGCTCTGGAAACACCATATATTTT
TRBJ2-7 . TRBD1 TRBV4-3 CASSQGTGQGWYEQYF TGCGCCAGCAGCCAAGGTACGGGACAGGGGTGGTACGAGCAGTACTTC
TRBJ2-5 . TRBD1 TRBV28 CASSPLGRGQGTQYF TGTGCCAGCAGCCCCTTGGGCAGGGGGCAAGGGACCCAGTACTTC
TRBJ1-1 . TRBD1 TRBV6-5 CAGRQGREGTEAFF TGTGCCGGGAGACAGGGCCGCGAGGGCACTGAAGCTTTCTTT
TRBJ2-1 . . TRBV30 CAWSVVAVNEQFF TGTGCCTGGAGTGTAGTGGCAGTCAATGAGCAGTTCTTC
TRBJ1-1 . TRBD1 TRBV5-1 CASSTDRGLEMDTEAFF TGCGCCAGCAGCACGGACAGGGGTCTCGAGATGGACACTGAAGCTTTCTTT
TRBJ2-1 . TRBD1 TRBV6-2/TRBV6-3 CASSYSLGQGRTYNEQFF TGTGCCAGCAGTTATAGTTTGGGACAGGGTCGCACCTACAATGAGCAGTTCTTC
TRBJ1-5 . TRBD1 TRBV27 CASSFRAGGDQPQHF TGTGCCAGCAGTTTCAGGGCAGGGGGGGATCAGCCCCAGCATTTT
TRBJ2-7 few TRBD2 TRBV7-2 CASSLVEGTSEQYF TGTGCCAGCAGCTTAGTAGAGGGGACTAGTGAGCAGTACTTC
TRBJ2-3 . TRBD2 TRBV19 CASSEGGFVDTQYF TGTGCCAGTAGCGAGGGAGGGTTTGTAGATACGCAGTATTTT
TRBJ1-1 . . TRBV9 CASSVEWRDTEAFF TGTGCCAGCAGCGTAGAATGGAGGGACACTGAAGCTTTCTTT